The 4 T cell receptor beta chains reported below all come from one sample, sequenced in a study of cytomegalovirus exposure and HLA in healthy donors. It was with 60 Vbeta and 13 Jbeta primers that the PCR ran. Only in-frame clones appear in the TCRdb table, and some are missing; sequencing was by immunoSEQ multiplex PCR. The table records 150,000 to 200,000 clones, around 81% of them present only once. Sequencing was performed on PBMCs. These TCRs come from a woman aged 18-35 years in good health and CMV-seropositive.

The J gene is TRBJ1-2, the V gene TRBV5-4; 9 nucleotides agree with TRBD1. Germline V gene sequence: CDR1 SGHNT, CDR2 YYREEE (reference sequence). V was pared by 2 bases and J by 1 base, with 6 bases of the junction left unmatched. The CDR3 runs to 16 residues. CDR3 bases: TGTGCCAGCAGCTTAGCTCGGACAGGGGTTAACTATGGCTACACCTTC. This codes for CASSLARTGVNYGYTF.

J is TRBJ1-4 and V is TRBV28; TRBD1 aligns across 9 bases. Germline V lookup: CDR1 MDHEN, CDR2 SYDVKM. The V segment lost 5 bases and the J segment 7 bases; nucleotides outside the gene matches: 17. The CDR3 runs 18 residues. DNA for the CDR3: TGTGCCAGCAGTCTAGACGGGACAGGGAAGATCCACGGTGAAAAACTGTTTTTT. Translating gives CASSLDGTGKIHGEKLFF.

V usage is TRBV19 and J usage is TRBJ2-5, with a tentative D call TRBD2 (7 bases). The J call may be faulty, since TRBJ2-7 better matches the DNA end. Per germline, CDR1 LNHDA and CDR2 SQIVND (reference sequence). The CDR3 is made up of 15 amino acids. CDR3 DNA sequence: TGTGCCAGTAGTATAGAGCGGGGGCGGCCCAACGAGCAGTACTTC. This sequence encodes CASSIERGRPNEQYF.

The V call is TRBV6-5, the J call TRBJ2-2, with D possibly being TRBD2 (6 bases). There are 15 residues in the CDR3. Germline values: CDR1 MNHEY, CDR2 SVGAGI. Trimming pared 4 bases from V and 3 bases from J, leaving 12 bases between. The CDR3 reads CASSSEGPDTGELFF. In DNA, the CDR3 is TGTGCCAGCAGTTCGGAGGGGCCGGACACCGGGGAGCTGTTTTTT.